This T cell receptor beta chain was captured by sequencing in a study of cytomegalovirus exposure and HLA in healthy donors. This clone was observed a few times. The antigen is undetermined. Per germline, CDR1 LGHNA and CDR2 YNFKEQ. The CDR3 consists of 17 residues. With 4 bases clipped from V and 2 bases from J, the junction kept 10 bases outside the gene matches. Amplification used 60 Vbeta primers and 13 Jbeta primers. Measured with immunoSEQ multiplex PCR; TCRdb has only the in-frame clones, and not every one. This repertoire shows approximately 170,000 clones, around 68% found once; its top ten account for less than 1.5%. The study's findings and limits: The HLA-A and HLA-B alleles of most subjects were reportedly predicted accurately from TCR beta sequences. Earlier findings revealed that most TCR beta V segments proved productive either about 90% or about 30% of the time. Researchers catalogued over 150 TCR beta chains as cytomegalovirus-associated. It was shown in a later analysis that HLA-associated TCR beta chains were more clonally expanded than other, equally common chains.

This TCR came from a man aged 50-59 years in good health and CMV-seronegative. Source material: PBMCs. The gene calls are TRBV4-2 and TRBJ2-3; 9 positions match TRBD2. CDR3 in amino acids: CASSPGGASGVTDTQYF. The CDR3, as DNA: TGTGCCAGCAGCCCCGGGGGGGCTAGCGGGGTCACAGATACGCAGTATTTT.